These 19 T cell receptor beta chains originate from one sample sequenced in a study of molecular identifiers for immune sequencing clone quantification. TCRdb re-called the PCR reads with MiXCR, one entry per CDR3 protein. In the table there are around 470,000 distinct CDR3 sequences, 20% to 25% of which are singletons. Sequenced input: naive CD8+ T cells from blood, with Jurkat cell RNA spiked in. Sample subset: FACS-sorted CD8+CD4-CCR7+CD45RA+ naive T cells. The receptors derive from a human donor in good health. Some libraries in this study had Jurkat cell RNA spiked in.

The V and J genes are TRBV4-3 and TRBJ1-6; D is unresolved. This CDR3 region has 19 residues. V lost 1 base to trimming and J lost 8 bases, with 24 bases between them. Germline V gene lookup returns CDR1 LGHNA and CDR2 YSLEER. CDR3 residues: CASSQGPRLTSTGDSPLHF. The CDR3 region has the DNA TGCGCCAGCAGCCAAGGTCCGAGGTTGACGAGTACGGGAGATTCACCCCTCCACTTT.

With respect to this clonotype: One base away lies a much larger clone, so this may be a sequencing read error. The chain combines TRBV4-2 with TRBJ2-1; D may be TRBD1 (5 bases). Germline CDR1 reads LGHNA; CDR2 reads YNFKEQ. This CDR3 has 11 residues. This CDR3 reads CASSQDNEQSF. The DNA of the CDR3 is TGTGCCAGCAGCCAGGACAATGAGCAGTCCTTC.

Notes on this clonotype: A junction end diverges from the germline sequence, so it may reflect a read error. V gene TRBV18 combines with J gene TRBJ2-1, with 7 bases identical to TRBD1. Looked up from germline, CDR1 is KGHSH and CDR2 is LQKENI. CDR3 length equals 16 residues. The CDR3 loop is CASSPPTGVGYNEQLF. CDR3 bases: TGTGCCAGCTCACCACCTACAGGGGTTGGATACAATGAGCAGCTCTTC. Variable domain in full (rest from reference TRBV18 and TRBJ2-1): NAGVMQNPRHLVRRRGQEARLRCSPMKGHSHVYWYRQLPEEGLKFMVYLQKENIIDESGMPKERFSAEFPKEGPSILRIQQVVRGDSAAYFCASSPPTGVGYNEQLFGPGTRLTVL.

This clonotype was seen repeatedly, ten times or more. The rearrangement links TRBV27 to TRBJ2-5; 11 bases agree with TRBD2. Germline V gene lookup returns CDR1 MNHEY and CDR2 SMNVEV (reference sequence). V lost 4 bases to trimming and J lost 5 bases; unmatched junction nucleotides: 3. The CDR3 extends over 14 amino acids. This CDR3 reads CASSSSGRRETQYF. CDR3 nucleotides: TGTGCCAGCAGTTCTAGCGGGAGGAGGGAGACCCAGTACTTC.

This chain joins TRBV3-1 and TRBJ1-2; TRBD1 agrees at 11 bases. V gave up 4 bases and J gave up 6 bases; unmatched junction bases: 10. The germline V gene encodes CDR1 LGHDT and CDR2 YNNKEL (reference sequence). The CDR3 runs to 16 residues. CDR3 in DNA: TGTGCCAGCAGCCCCCTCGTAGGACAGGGGGCGGATGGCTACACCTTC. Its protein product is CASSPLVGQGADGYTF.

Remarks on this clonotype: A read error may explain this, as a much larger clone is one base away. The chain couples TRBV4-1 to TRBJ2-4; D unclear. Germline lookup yields CDR1 MGHRA and CDR2 YSYEKL. CDR3 length: 12 residues. The CDR3 loop reads CANSQDLDIQYF. DNA for the CDR3: TGCGCCAACAGCCAAGATCTAGACATTCAGTACTTC.

This clonotype has ten or more counts. This chain links TRBV4-3 with TRBJ1-2; maybe TRBD1 (6 bases). Germline CDR1 is LGHNA and CDR2 is YSLEER. V was cut by 4 bases and J by 4 bases, with 13 bases left in between. This CDR3 is 14 amino acids long. The CDR3 here is CASSPEDSSYGYTF. CDR3 in DNA: TGCGCCAGCAGCCCTGAGGACAGTAGCTATGGCTACACCTTC.

This clonotype was detected only a few times. At one boundary the junction diverges from the germline segment, which might be a read error. J is TRBJ2-3 and V is TRBV6-5; 10 bases line up with TRBD1. Germline lookup yields CDR1 MNHEY and CDR2 SVGAGI. There are 17 residues in the CDR3. CDR3 sequence: CASSYGTGAVSTDTRYF. CDR3 coding DNA: TGTGCCAGCAGTTACGGGACAGGGGCGGTTAGCACAGATACGCGGTATTTT.

Many counts were recorded for this clonotype. The J gene is TRBJ2-3, the V gene TRBV28; D perhaps matches TRBD2 (5 bases). Germline assignment: CDR1 MDHEN and CDR2 SYDVKM. Deletions cut 8 bases from V and 6 bases from J, with 12 bases between. CDR3 size: 12 residues. DNA of the CDR3: TGTGCCAGCGGGAGTCGGCATGATACGCAGTATTTT. Amino acids: CASGSRHDTQYF.

This clonotype was observed a handful of times. The genes are TRBV12-3 or TRBV12-4 and TRBJ2-1, with 13 bases that match TRBD2. With 5 bases clipped from V and 7 bases from J, the junction kept 8 bases outside the gene matches. The CDR3 loop spans 16 amino acids. The CDR3 spells CASSLLLAGGRNEQFF. The CDR3 DNA reads TGTGCCAGCAGTCTCTTACTAGCGGGGGGGCGGAATGAGCAGTTCTTC.

In regard to this clonotype: One base away lies a much larger clone, so this may be a sequencing read error. Because the CDR3 is missing its conserved closing phenylalanine or tryptophan, this is likely a read error. The chain is built from TRBV7-9 and TRBJ1-1; D remains unclear. Germline lookup yields CDR1 SEHNR and CDR2 FQNEAQ (reference sequence). The CDR3 is 12 residues long. V was pared by 7 bases and J by 6 bases, with 12 bases between. Written as DNA, the CDR3 is TGTGCCAGCAACCGACTTATGCCTGAAGCTTTCTAT. This translates into CASNRLMPEAFY.

The chain is built from TRBV6-5 and TRBJ2-7, with D possibly TRBD1 on 6 matching bases. CDR1 and CDR2 (germline): MNHEY, SVGAGI. Trimming stripped 2 bases from V and 3 bases from J, with 14 bases between. The CDR3 runs to 15 residues. CDR3 in DNA: TGTGCCAGCAGTTACGATCAGGGGTTCTACTACGAGCAGTACTTC. Translated: CASSYDQGFYYEQYF.

Concerning this clonotype: A read error may be the cause here, since a much bigger clone is one base away. This chain connects TRBV7-9 to TRBJ1-1; possibly TRBD1 for D (6 bases). Deletions cut 1 base from V and 6 bases from J, with 15 bases between. Germline-derived CDR1 and CDR2 are SEHNR and FQNEAQ (reference sequence). The CDR3 has 15 residues. The CDR3 bases are TGTGCCAGCAGCTTAGGAGGGGGGTTGGACGCTGAAGCTTTCTTT. Translated, it gives CASSLGGGLDAEAFF.

The J gene is TRBJ2-1, the V gene TRBV13; 8 bases fit TRBD1. The V gene end was trimmed by 5 bases and the J gene end by 7 bases; junction bases not matched to a gene: 7. The CDR3 is made up of 14 amino acids. Germline-derived CDR1 and CDR2 are PRHDT and FYEKMQ (reference sequence). This chain's CDR3 is CASSHRDRQNEQFF. The CDR3 DNA reads as TGTGCCAGCAGCCACCGGGACAGGCAAAATGAGCAGTTCTTC. The whole variable domain, filled in from reference TRBV13 and TRBJ2-1, reads AAGVIQSPRHLIKEKRETATLKCYPIPRHDTVYWYQQGPGQDPQFLISFYEKMQSDKGSIPDRFSAQQFSDYHSELNMSSLELGDSALYFCASSHRDRQNEQFFGPGTRLTVL.

The rearrangement joins TRBV7-9 to TRBJ1-1; perhaps TRBD1 as D (5 bases). V was pared by 0 bases and J by 2 bases, with 10 bases between. The CDR3 has 15 residues. Germline loops: CDR1 SEHNR, CDR2 FQNEAQ (reference sequence). Written as DNA, the CDR3 is TGTGCCAGCAGCTTAGCCCCGACAGTTAACACTGAAGCTTTCTTT. This translates into CASSLAPTVNTEAFF.

A few counts support this clonotype. The chain recombines TRBV29-1 with TRBJ2-1; a possible D gene is TRBD2 (6 bases). Trimming removed 6 bases at V and 3 bases at J, with 18 bases between. Germline CDR1 is SQVTM and CDR2 is ANQGSEA. The CDR3 is 15 residues long. DNA for the CDR3: TGCAGCGTGCCCGAAGGAAGCGGGTACTACAATGAGCAGTTCTTC. Translation: CSVPEGSGYYNEQFF.

Comment on this clonotype: This may come from a read error, since a much larger clone is one base off. The chain links TRBV4-3 to TRBJ2-7; TRBD2 is a possible D gene (6 bases). CDR3 length: 15 residues. Germline V lookup: CDR1 LGHNA, CDR2 YSLEER. The V and J ends lost 1 base and 3 bases respectively, with 13 bases between them. In DNA, the CDR3 is TGCGCCAGCAGCCAAGGTCAACCGGGGGTCTACGAGCAGTACTTC. This gives the protein CASSQGQPGVYEQYF.

Many counts were recorded for this clonotype. The rearrangement links TRBV20-1 to TRBJ1-3, with no clear D. V gave up 3 bases and J gave up 3 bases, with 9 bases separating them. Germline lookup yields CDR1 DFQATT and CDR2 SNEGSKA (reference sequence). The CDR3 runs to 13 residues. DNA of the CDR3: TGCAGTGCTAGGATAGCTGGTGGAAACACCATATATTTT. Protein product: CSARIAGGNTIYF.

This clonotype was picked up many times. The V and J genes are TRBV20-1 and TRBJ2-6; D is ambiguous. V lost 3 bases and J 3 bases, leaving 6 bases between the germline ends. There are 13 residues in the CDR3. Germline V gene data show CDR1 as DFQATT and CDR2 as SNEGSKA (reference sequence). The DNA of the CDR3 is TGCAGTGCTAGTGGCAGTGGGGCCAACGTCCTGACTTTC. It encodes CSASGSGANVLTF.